This T cell receptor beta chain was captured in a study of OX40 agonist ivuxolimab in advanced cancers. Overall study findings and caveats: Low levels of normalized T-cell clonal expansion also appeared in some nonresponders.

Trimming left V 5 bases short and J 3 bases short, with 26 bases between. CDR3 length: 18 residues. CDR1 is SGHAT and CDR2 is FQNNGV in the germline V gene. Produced via immunoSEQ multiplex PCR; TCRdb's table is partial and in-frame only. The data show approximately 84,000 clones, 90% to 95% seen once. About this clone itself: The antigen remains unidentified.

This sequence originates from an adult with an advanced solid tumor such as melanoma, head and neck, liver or kidney cancer. The material was CD4+ or CD8+ T cells sorted from blood, obtained in a trial of the OX40 agonist ivuxolimab. The chain recombines TRBV11-2 with TRBJ2-7; D gene unclear. The CDR3 sequence: CASSLSKLDPAVIYEQYF. Here the CDR3 DNA reads TGTGCCAGCAGCCTATCCAAATTAGATCCGGCGGTAATCTACGAGCAGTACTTC.